These 8 T cell receptor beta chains originate from one sample sequenced in a study of T cells in Graves' hyperthyroidism and ophthalmopathy. Template material for amplifying TCR beta CDR3 regions consisted of RNA transcripts. An initial round of RT-PCR targeting the TCR CDR3 relied on the HTBI primer set. Via MiXCR, TCRdb re-called the multiplex PCR reads, giving one row per CDR3 protein. The sample has approximately 260,000 distinct CDR3 sequences, roughly 15% seen once. The sequencing input was blood. The receptors derive from a woman aged 45-65 years with Graves' hyperthyroidism that later progressed to Graves' ophthalmopathy.

In regard to this clonotype: This could be a read error, since a much larger clone is one nucleotide away. The chain's CDR3 is CASSDPGQPQHF. The CDR3 coding sequence is TGTGCCAGCAGTGACCCTGGACAGCCCCAGCATTTT. The J gene is TRBJ1-5, the V gene TRBV28; D ambiguous. Germline-derived CDR1 and CDR2 are MDHEN and SYDVKM. V was cut by 5 bases and J by 7 bases, with 9 bases left in between. This CDR3 contains 12 residues. Drawing the rest from reference TRBV28 and TRBJ1-5, the complete variable domain is DVKVTQSSRYLVKRTGEKVFLECVQDMDHENMFWYRQDPGLGLRLIYFSYDVKMKEKGDIPEGYSVSREKKERFSLILESASTNQTSMYLCASSDPGQPQHFGDGTRLSIL.

This clonotype was seen repeatedly, ten times or more. The V gene is TRBV6-4, the J gene TRBJ1-2, with D possibly being TRBD1 (5 bases). Germline-derived CDR1 and CDR2 are MRHNA and SNTAGT. This CDR3 is 14 amino acids long. V lost 3 bases, J lost 6 bases, and 14 bases lay in between. CDR3 sequence reads: CASSERGDIDGYTF. CDR3 bases: TGTGCCAGCAGTGAAAGGGGTGACATAGATGGCTACACCTTC.

Only a few counts were recorded for this clonotype. Given a much more abundant clone one base away, this may be a read error. The V and J genes are TRBV30 and TRBJ2-6; D is possibly TRBD1 (6 bases). Germline CDR1 and CDR2: GTSNPN and SVGIG (reference sequence). V was trimmed by 2 bases and J by 0 bases, leaving 23 bases between them. This CDR3 comprises 20 residues. The CDR3 region is CAWSYMMTGSSTSGANVLTF. CDR3 coding DNA: TGTGCCTGGAGTTATATGATGACAGGATCCTCGACCTCTGGGGCCAACGTCCTGACTTTC.

This clonotype was seen repeatedly, ten times or more. The chain combines TRBV9 with TRBJ2-1; D uncertain. The CDR3 totals 13 residues. The germline V gene has CDR1 SGDLS and CDR2 YYNGEE. V dropped 0 bases and J dropped 8 bases, with 9 bases sitting between them. The CDR3 sequence: CASSVDGSDEQFF. CDR3 coding DNA: TGTGCCAGCAGCGTAGACGGCTCGGATGAGCAGTTCTTC.

V gene TRBV5-1 combines with J gene TRBJ2-1; 9 nucleotides agree with TRBD1. V gave up 2 bases and J gave up 11 bases; unmatched junction bases: 5. CDR1 and CDR2 from the germline V gene are SGHRS and YFSETQ. The CDR3 sequence is 13 residues long. CDR3: CASSFQDRGKQFF. The CDR3, as DNA: TGCGCCAGCAGCTTCCAGGACAGGGGAAAGCAGTTCTTC.

The V and J genes are TRBV5-1 and TRBJ2-7, with 12 positions matching TRBD2. Per germline, CDR1 SGHRS and CDR2 YFSETQ. CDR3 length equals 16 residues. J gave up 0 bases and V 4 bases, and 5 bases lay outside the gene matches. The DNA of the CDR3 is TGCGCCAGCAGCGCGACTAGCGGGAGTATCTCCTACGAGCAGTACTTC. It codes for CASSATSGSISYEQYF.

This chain joins TRBV5-6 and TRBJ2-5, with D perhaps matching TRBD1 or TRBD2 (5 bases each). Per the germline V gene, CDR1 is SGHDT and CDR2 is YYEEEE. V lost 5 bases and J 0 bases, leaving 17 bases between the germline ends. CDR3 length: 16 residues. CDR3: CASRRLGLAHQETQYF. As DNA, the CDR3 is TGTGCCAGCAGACGTTTGGGGCTAGCCCACCAAGAGACCCAGTACTTC.

Concerning this clonotype itself: This may come from a read error, since a much larger clone is one base off. The rearrangement links TRBV12-3 or TRBV12-4 to TRBJ2-7; D is undetermined. The length of the CDR3 is 13 residues. The CDR3 here is CVSSLKESYEQYF. DNA of the CDR3: TGTGTCAGCAGTTTAAAGGAATCCTACGAGCAGTACTTC.